The 14 T cell receptor beta chains in this list originate from one sample, sequenced in a study of T cell responses to AZD1222 COVID-19 vaccine. This table comes from immunoSEQ multiplex PCR, and its TCRdb copy is limited to in-frame clones, with some not included. The top ten hold around 1% of the sample, which has 190,000 or so clones, roughly 92% seen once. The material sequenced was peripheral blood, taken 28 days after the second AZD1222 dose. The receptor source for this set is an adult who received the AZD1222 COVID-19 vaccine.

The genes are TRBV28 and TRBJ1-2; 10 nucleotides line up with TRBD1. Germline lookup yields CDR1 MDHEN and CDR2 SYDVKM. V shed 7 bases and J 4 bases; nucleotides not matched to a gene: 12. This CDR3 is 16 amino acids long. The chain's CDR3 is CASITASGQGIYGYTF. CDR3 in DNA: TGTGCCAGCATCACCGCCTCGGGACAGGGGATCTATGGCTACACCTTC.

The CDR3 DNA reads as TGTGCCAGCTCACGACAGGGGGATGGCTACACCTTC. Translating gives CASSRQGDGYTF. The chain has TRBV18 and TRBJ1-2; 9 positions match TRBD1. CDR1 KGHSH and CDR2 LQKENI come from the germline V gene. After removal of 4 bases from V and 6 bases from J, the junction contained 0 bases not matched to a gene. This CDR3 region has 12 residues. Full variable domain (outside the CDR3, taken from reference TRBV18 and TRBJ1-2): NAGVMQNPRHLVRRRGQEARLRCSPMKGHSHVYWYRQLPEEGLKFMVYLQKENIIDESGMPKERFSAEFPKEGPSILRIQQVVRGDSAAYFCASSRQGDGYTFGSGTRLTVV.

The chain links TRBV28 to TRBJ1-1; D possibly corresponds to TRBD1 (6 bases). CDR3 length: 14 amino acids. The V gene lost 3 bases and the J gene lost 7 bases, with 15 bases spanning the gap. Germline V gene lookup returns CDR1 MDHEN and CDR2 SYDVKM. In DNA, the CDR3 is TGTGCCAGCAGTTTCCTCGGACAGCTAAATGAAGCTTTCTTT. Translated, it gives CASSFLGQLNEAFF.

The chain couples TRBV2 to TRBJ1-5; D is unclear. V lost 0 bases, J lost 2 bases, and 8 bases lay in between. Germline V gene sequence: CDR1 SNHLY, CDR2 FYNNEI. The CDR3 has 15 residues. The CDR3 DNA is TGTGCCAGCAGTGAAGCGCTTGCGGGCAATCAGCCCCAGCATTTT. This translates into CASSEALAGNQPQHF.

In the case of this clone: Other DNA sequences in the sample encode the same CDR3. The chain uses TRBV7-9 and TRBJ2-1, with 10 nucleotides matching TRBD2. V trimming: 3 bases; J trimming: 4 bases; junction bases outside the gene matches: 3. Germline lookup yields CDR1 SEHNR and CDR2 FQNEAQ (reference sequence). This CDR3 comprises 15 residues. CDR3: CASSFSGGVYNEQFF. For the CDR3, the DNA is TGTGCCAGCAGCTTCAGCGGGGGGGTATACAATGAGCAGTTCTTC.

The CDR3 reads CASSQNEGGGYTF. The CDR3 region has the DNA TGTGCCAGCAGCCAAAACGAGGGGGGCGGCTACACCTTC. The V gene is TRBV3-1 (or the pseudogene TRBV3-2), the J gene TRBJ1-2, with D perhaps matching TRBD1 (6 bases). Germline V CDR1 and CDR2: LGHDT, YNNKEL (reference sequence). The CDR3 spans 13 residues. Trimming removed 2 bases from V and 8 bases from J, with 12 bases in between.

CDR3 residues: CASTLTGDQPQHF. DNA of the CDR3: TGTGCCAGCACCTTGACAGGGGATCAGCCCCAGCATTTT. The genes are TRBV12-3 or TRBV12-4 and TRBJ1-5; 8 bases align to TRBD1. The CDR3 is 13 amino acids. With 7 bases clipped from V and 5 bases from J, the junction kept 4 bases outside the gene matches.

This sequence joins TRBV28 and TRBJ1-6; D is ambiguous. Germline loops: CDR1 MDHEN, CDR2 SYDVKM. Trimming pared 7 bases from V and 12 bases from J, leaving 10 bases between. The CDR3 sequence is 11 residues long. Here the CDR3 DNA reads TGTGCCAGCACCCCCGGGGTACCCCTCCACTTT. Protein: CASTPGVPLHF.

The chain has TRBV7-9 and TRBJ2-1; D could derive from TRBD1 or TRBD2 (6 bases each). Germline lookup yields CDR1 SEHNR and CDR2 FQNEAQ (reference sequence). Between the trimmed V and J ends, which lost 5 bases and 13 bases, there was a span of 12 bases. This CDR3 is 11 amino acids long. The CDR3 DNA reads TGTGCCAGCAGCCTCGGGGGCTTTCAGTTCTTC. Its protein product is CASSLGGFQFF.

The J gene is TRBJ1-3, the V gene TRBV18; possible D gene TRBD1, 6 bases. Germline V gene data show CDR1 as KGHSH and CDR2 as LQKENI. The CDR3 covers 16 residues. Trimming stripped 0 bases from V and 4 bases from J, with 13 bases between. The chain's CDR3 is CASSPPSGGDGNTIYF. The CDR3 DNA is TGTGCCAGCTCACCACCCTCGGGGGGCGACGGAAACACCATATATTTT.

The chain combines TRBV7-2 with TRBJ2-3, with TRBD2 as a possible D gene (5 bases). Germline CDR1 SGHTA, CDR2 FQGNSA. V was shortened by 3 bases and J by 5 bases, with 12 bases between the two germline ends. The CDR3 totals 14 residues. CDR3 DNA sequence: TGTGCCAGCAGCTTCGGACTGGCGGGAGATACGCAGTATTTT. Translation gives CASSFGLAGDTQYF.

The chain carries TRBV6-5 and TRBJ1-2; D is perhaps TRBD1 (5 bases). There are 13 residues in the CDR3. CDR1 is MNHEY and CDR2 is SVGAGI in the germline V gene. V was pared by 8 bases and J by 2 bases, with 12 bases between. The CDR3 nucleotides are TGTGCCAGCGCCCTTGGGGGGAACTATGGCTACACCTTC. It translates to CASALGGNYGYTF.

J is TRBJ2-3 and V is TRBV11-2; 8 bases line up with TRBD1. The V and J ends lost 5 bases and 0 bases, in that order; junction bases with no gene match: 7. CDR1 and CDR2 (germline): SGHAT, FQNNGV. The CDR3 is 16 amino acids. Here the CDR3 reads CASSEGQGPSTDTQYF. CDR3 nucleotides: TGTGCCAGCAGCGAAGGACAGGGTCCTAGCACAGATACGCAGTATTTT.

This sequence joins TRBV4-1 and TRBJ1-4, with 9 bases identical to TRBD1. Trimming at V came to 1 base and at J to 7 bases, leaving 1 base not matched to a gene. The CDR3 runs 14 residues. CDR1 and CDR2 (germline): MGHRA, YSYEKL. CDR3 sequence (DNA): TGCGCCAGCAGCCAAGGGACAGGGGCTGAAAAACTGTTTTTT. It encodes CASSQGTGAEKLFF.